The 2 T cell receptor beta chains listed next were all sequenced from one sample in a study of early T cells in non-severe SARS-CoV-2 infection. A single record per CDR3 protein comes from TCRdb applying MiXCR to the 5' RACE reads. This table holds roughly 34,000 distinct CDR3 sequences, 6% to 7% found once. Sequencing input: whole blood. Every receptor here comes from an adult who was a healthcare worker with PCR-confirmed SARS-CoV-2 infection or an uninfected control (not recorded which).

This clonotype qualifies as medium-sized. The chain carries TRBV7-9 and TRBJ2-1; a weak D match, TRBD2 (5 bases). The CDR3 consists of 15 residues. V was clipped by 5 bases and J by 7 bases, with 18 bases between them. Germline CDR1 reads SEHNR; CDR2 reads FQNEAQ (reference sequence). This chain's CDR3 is CASSAPHGRGNEQFF. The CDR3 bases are TGTGCCAGCAGCGCCCCACATGGGAGAGGGAATGAGCAGTTCTTC.

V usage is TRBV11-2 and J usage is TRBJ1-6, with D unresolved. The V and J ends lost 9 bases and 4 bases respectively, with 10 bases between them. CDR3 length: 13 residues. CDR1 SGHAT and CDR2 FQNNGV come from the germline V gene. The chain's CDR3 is CASTNSYNSPLHF. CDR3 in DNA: TGTGCCAGTACAAACAGTTATAATTCACCCCTCCACTTT.